Shown below are 8 T cell receptor beta chains from a single sample sequenced in a study of T cell changes during pregnancy in multiple sclerosis. TCRdb's copy holds only in-frame clones and misses some; the assay was immunoSEQ multiplex PCR. The sample lists tens of thousands of clones, roughly 90% occurring once. The sample in question was peripheral blood, obtained in the second trimester of pregnancy. These receptors all come from a female donor with multiple sclerosis, enrolled in a pregnancy study.

The chain links TRBV27 to TRBJ2-7; a weak D match, TRBD1 (6 bases). V was pared by 1 base and J by 5 bases, with 15 bases between. Germline CDR1 is MNHEY and CDR2 is SMNVEV (reference sequence). This CDR3 is built from 15 residues. The CDR3 sequence: CASSLFDRSTDEQYF. CDR3 sequence (DNA): TGTGCCAGCAGTTTATTCGACAGGTCGACCGACGAGCAGTACTTC.

The rearrangement uses TRBV6-4 and TRBJ1-1, with a tentative D call TRBD1 (5 bases). Trimming removed 6 bases at V and 5 bases at J, with 13 bases between. This CDR3 comprises 13 residues. Germline CDR1 is MRHNA and CDR2 is SNTAGT. CDR3 coding DNA: TGTGCCAGCAGGGACACGGGAGGGACTGAAGCTTTCTTT. It specifies CASRDTGGTEAFF.

The V gene is TRBV29-1, the J gene TRBJ1-2, with D possibly TRBD1 on 5 matching bases. CDR3 length equals 13 residues. Germline V gene lookup returns CDR1 SQVTM and CDR2 ANQGSEA. The V end was cut by 7 bases, the J end by 1 base, with 13 bases between. CDR3 bases: TGCAGCGGGAGGGACGGGAATAACTATGGCTACACCTTC. Translated, it gives CSGRDGNNYGYTF.

Of note for this clone: Other DNA sequences in this sample translate to the same CDR3. V is TRBV7-3 and J is TRBJ2-3; D might be TRBD2 (6 bases). Germline CDR1 reads SGHTA; CDR2 reads FQGTGA. This CDR3 is built from 14 residues. Between the trimmed V and J ends, which lost 5 bases and 2 bases, there was a span of 11 bases. Written as DNA, the CDR3 is TGTGCCAGCAGCCTGACTAGAGACACAGATACGCAGTATTTT. Protein sequence: CASSLTRDTDTQYF.

J is TRBJ1-2 and V is TRBV4-1; TRBD1 agrees at 8 bases. There are 15 residues in the CDR3. From germline, CDR1 is MGHRA and CDR2 YSYEKL. Trimming cost V 4 bases and J 6 bases; bases outside gene matches: 10. The CDR3 DNA sequence: TGCGCCAGCAGCCTAATAACAGGGGGACGAGATGGCTACACCTTC. This encodes CASSLITGGRDGYTF.

The V call is TRBV2, the J call TRBJ2-1, with D perhaps matching TRBD1 (6 bases). This CDR3 spans 15 amino acids. Trimming stripped 5 bases from V and 3 bases from J, with 14 bases between. Germline-derived CDR1 and CDR2 are SNHLY and FYNNEI. CDR3 sequence reads: CASSRQASDYNEQFF. The CDR3 DNA sequence: TGTGCCAGCAGTCGACAGGCTTCGGACTACAATGAGCAGTTCTTC.

V gene TRBV7-6 combines with J gene TRBJ2-7; D perhaps matches TRBD2 (7 bases). Germline loops: CDR1 SGHVS, CDR2 FNYEAQ. Trimming pared 2 bases from V and 7 bases from J, leaving 21 bases between. The CDR3 has 16 amino acids. The CDR3 region is CASSLRPGGGAEEQYF. In DNA form, the CDR3 reads TGTGCCAGCAGCTTACGGCCGGGTGGGGGGGCGGAGGAGCAGTACTTC.

This sequence joins TRBV5-1 and TRBJ1-2; D perhaps matches TRBD1 (6 bases). V dropped 0 bases and J dropped 1 base, with 7 bases sitting between them. CDR1 and CDR2 (germline): SGHRS, YFSETQ. The CDR3 spans 14 residues. CDR3 coding DNA: TGCGCCAGCAGCTTGGACAGGGATAACTATGGCTACACCTTC. This gives the protein CASSLDRDNYGYTF.